This entry features one T cell receptor beta chain sequence. The CDR3 is made up of 14 amino acids. CDR1 is LNHDA and CDR2 is SQIVND in the germline V gene (reference sequence). V dropped 6 bases and J dropped 0 bases, with 9 bases sitting between them. Per the original data handling: Scientists estimated how many nucleated cells there were by amplifying reference gene primers. Method: immunoSEQ multiplex PCR; TCRdb's copy keeps in-frame clones and lacks some. V, J and clone size are taken as reported in that table, and D and trimming were inferred from the DNA itself. Among 27,000 or so clones listed, 82% were seen once. This record belongs to a study of blood T cell repertoires in COVID-19.

Sequencing was done on a sample of peripheral blood. The chain is built from TRBV19 and TRBJ1-3; no clear D. This clonotype originated in an elderly man with active or convalescent COVID-19. The CDR3 region is CASSPQNSGNTIYF. CDR3 nucleotides: TGTGCCAGTAGCCCACAGAACTCTGGAAACACCATATATTTT.